Listed below are T cell receptor beta chains from one sample, sequenced in a study of blood T cell repertoires in COVID-19. Generated by immunoSEQ multiplex PCR, the TCRdb table keeps only in-frame clones and is missing some. There are under 250,000 clones in the sample; 80% to 90% occur only once, and 3.6% lies in the top ten. The sample taken for sequencing was PBMCs or T cells enriched from blood (not recorded which). The receptors here all came from a woman aged 40 to 50 who had been exposed to COVID-19. CDR3s include the opening cysteine and the closing phenylalanine or tryptophan. D genes are given only for firm matches. Expanded clones get a size class; other rows say once, few or many, or leave the size out.

d_gene,abundance,j_gene,v_gene,len,CDR3aa,CDR3nt
TRBD1,.,TRBJ2-4,TRBV6-4,11,CASRQGFIQYF,TGTGCCAGCAGACAGGGGTTCATTCAGTACTTC
.,.,TRBJ1-4,TRBV10-3,14,CAISESSNHEKLFF,TGTGCCATCAGTGAGTCGAGTAACCATGAAAAACTGTTTTTT
.,once,TRBJ1-1,TRBV18,14,CASSPGGMNTEAFF,TGTGCCAGCTCACCTGGGGGCATGAACACTGAAGCTTTCTTT
.,few,TRBJ2-4,TRBV5-1,14,CASSSTVGPPIQYF,TGCGCCAGCAGCTCGACAGTTGGGCCACCCATTCAGTACTTC
TRBD1,.,TRBJ2-7,TRBV7-8,15,CASSSRTGTFYEQYF,TGTGCCAGCAGCTCCCGGACAGGGACTTTCTACGAGCAGTACTTC
TRBD2,.,TRBJ2-5,TRBV9,18,CASSVSSPSGGTQETQYF,TGTGCCAGCAGCGTATCGTCCCCTAGCGGGGGGACACAGGAGACCCAGTACTTC
.,.,TRBJ2-7,TRBV6-5,15,CASSYSSQGQGEQYF,TGTGCCAGCAGTTACTCGAGCCAGGGCCAGGGGGAGCAGTACTTC
.,few,TRBJ1-5,TRBV28,13,CASIAGLDQPQHF,TGTGCCAGCATTGCAGGGCTGGATCAGCCCCAGCATTTT
TRBD1,.,TRBJ2-3,TRBV14,15,CASSPRLGSGGTQYF,TGTGCCAGCAGCCCCCGTTTAGGATCAGGGGGTACGCAGTATTTT
TRBD1,few,TRBJ2-7,TRBV7-8,16,CASSLNRDRSSYEQYF,TGTGCCAGCAGCTTAAACCGGGACAGAAGCTCCTACGAGCAGTACTTC
TRBD1,.,TRBJ2-7,TRBV5-1,16,CASSPGRGQGAGEQYF,TGCGCCAGCAGCCCCGGTAGGGGACAGGGGGCGGGGGAGCAGTACTTC
TRBD1,.,TRBJ1-2,TRBV6-4,15,CASSEGQGDQNGYTF,TGTGCCAGCAGTGAAGGACAGGGCGACCAAAATGGCTACACCTTC
TRBD2,.,TRBJ2-3,TRBV24-1,16,CATSGQTSGGADTQYF,TGTGCCACCAGTGGTCAGACTAGCGGGGGCGCAGATACGCAGTATTTT
.,.,TRBJ2-2,TRBV18,13,CASSPLNTGELFF,TGTGCCAGCTCACCCCTCAACACCGGGGAGCTGTTTTTT
.,.,TRBJ1-3,TRBV25-1,16,CASSQPSQVNGNTIYF,TGTGCCAGCAGTCAACCATCGCAGGTGAATGGAAACACCATATATTTT
.,.,TRBJ1-2,TRBV7-9,12,CASSLSSRGYTF,TGTGCCAGCAGCTTATCCTCCCGGGGCTACACCTTC
.,.,TRBJ2-1,TRBV12-3/TRBV12-4,13,CASRKPQGWGQFF,TGTGCCAGCAGAAAACCTCAGGGTTGGGGGCAGTTCTTC
.,few,TRBJ1-1,TRBV29-1,13,CSAYRDPNTEAFF,TGCAGCGCCTACAGGGACCCTAACACTGAAGCTTTCTTT
.,.,TRBJ1-2,TRBV6-6,16,CASSYSGAGTNYGYTF,TGTGCCAGCAGTTACTCAGGGGCAGGTACTAACTATGGCTACACCTTC
.,.,TRBJ1-2,TRBV6-5,15,CASSPVEGLNYGYTF,TGTGCCAGCAGTCCGGTGGAGGGCCTTAACTATGGCTACACCTTC
.,.,TRBJ2-7,TRBV28,12,CASCPNSYEQYF,TGTGCCAGCTGTCCTAATAGCTACGAGCAGTACTTC
.,once,TRBJ1-6,TRBV28,14,CASSFDWRDSPLHF,TGTGCCAGCAGTTTTGACTGGAGGGACTCACCCCTCCACTTT
TRBD1,few,TRBJ1-2,TRBV28,14,CASSSRQGNYGYTF,TGTGCCAGCAGTTCAAGACAGGGTAACTATGGCTACACCTTC
.,.,TRBJ2-3,TRBV5-1,14,CASSWGTSTDTQYF,TGCGCCAGCAGCTGGGGGACTAGCACAGATACGCAGTATTTT
.,.,TRBJ1-2,TRBV3-1/TRBV3-2,14,CASSQQGSFRGYTF,TGTGCCAGCAGCCAGCAGGGTTCGTTTAGGGGCTACACCTTC
.,.,TRBJ1-2,TRBV29-1,13,CSVVSGTNYGYTF,TGCAGCGTTGTGTCAGGGACTAACTATGGCTACACCTTC
.,.,TRBJ1-5,TRBV27,13,CASSWGPNQPQHF,TGTGCCAGCAGTTGGGGCCCGAATCAGCCCCAGCATTTT
.,.,TRBJ1-4,TRBV18,15,CASSTTVGGDEKLFF,TGTGCCAGCTCCACCACGGTCGGAGGAGATGAAAAACTGTTTTTT
.,.,TRBJ2-7,TRBV6-2/TRBV6-3,13,CASSQPPTYEQYF,TGTGCCAGCAGCCAGCCACCCACGTACGAGCAGTACTTC
TRBD1,few,TRBJ2-1,TRBV27,16,CASSPHTGTDSKEQFF,TGTGCCAGCAGTCCGCACACCGGGACAGACTCTAAGGAGCAGTTCTTC
TRBD2,.,TRBJ2-3,TRBV5-1,15,CASSISGGVTDTQYF,TGCGCCAGCAGCATTAGCGGGGGGGTCACAGATACGCAGTATTTT
.,.,TRBJ1-1,TRBV7-2,15,CASSLDIAVDTEAFF,TGTGCCAGCAGCCTCGACATAGCGGTGGACACTGAAGCTTTCTTT
.,.,TRBJ1-4,TRBV28,15,CASSSRGAPEEKLFF,TGTGCCAGCAGTTCCCGGGGGGCGCCCGAAGAAAAACTGTTTTTT
TRBD2,.,TRBJ2-1,TRBV6-2/TRBV6-3,15,CASSSGPRGVNEQFF,TGTGCCAGCAGCTCCGGCCCCCGGGGGGTCAATGAGCAGTTCTTC
TRBD2,.,TRBJ2-2,TRBV9,15,CASSGLAGEAGELFF,TGTGCCAGCAGCGGTCTAGCGGGGGAGGCCGGGGAGCTGTTTTTT
.,.,TRBJ1-2,TRBV19,14,CASRGAGAGNGYTF,TGTGCCAGTCGGGGGGCAGGGGCGGGGAATGGCTACACCTTC
TRBD2,.,TRBJ2-1,TRBV7-2,18,CASSLVGVIAGGYDEQFF,TGTGCCAGCAGCCTAGTTGGGGTAATAGCGGGGGGATATGATGAGCAGTTCTTC
.,once,TRBJ1-1,TRBV11-1,14,CASSHPGEGTEAFF,TGTGCCAGCAGCCACCCAGGCGAGGGCACTGAAGCTTTCTTT
TRBD1,once,TRBJ1-5,TRBV19,15,CASLPTGGAYQPQHF,TGTGCCAGTCTCCCGACAGGGGGCGCGTATCAGCCCCAGCATTTT
TRBD1,.,TRBJ1-4,TRBV7-9,16,CASSLGEGQRNEKLFF,TGTGCCAGCAGCTTAGGCGAGGGACAGAGAAATGAAAAACTGTTTTTT
.,.,TRBJ1-1,TRBV6-2/TRBV6-3,12,CASSSSIIEAFF,TGTGCCAGCAGTTCCTCTATTATTGAAGCTTTCTTT
.,.,TRBJ1-1,TRBV5-6,16,CASSFYAGRMNTEAFF,TGTGCCAGCAGCTTCTATGCAGGTCGCATGAACACTGAAGCTTTCTTT
.,once,TRBJ1-1,TRBV9,16,CASSSGATGVNTEAFF,TGTGCCAGCAGCTCGGGCGCCACGGGGGTAAACACTGAAGCTTTCTTT
TRBD1,.,TRBJ1-1,TRBV11-3,15,CASSTRQGRGTEAFF,TGTGCCAGCAGCACTCGACAGGGACGGGGCACTGAAGCTTTCTTT
TRBD2,.,TRBJ2-2,TRBV28,18,CASSPLLAGRANTGKLFF,TGTGCCAGCAGTCCCCTGCTAGCGGGCCGAGCGAACACCGGGAAGCTGTTTTTT
.,.,TRBJ2-7,TRBV19,17,CASRETRSGRDDYEQYF,TGTGCCAGTAGAGAGACGAGGTCCGGCAGAGACGACTACGAGCAGTACTTC
.,.,TRBJ1-6,TRBV6-5,12,CASRISDSPLHF,TGTGCCAGCAGAATCTCAGATTCACCCCTCCACTTT
.,.,TRBJ1-6,TRBV4-3,17,CASSQDLGDFRDSPLHF,TGCGCCAGCAGCCAAGATTTGGGGGACTTTCGGGATTCACCCCTCCACTTT
.,.,TRBJ2-7,TRBV6-5,10,CASSTYEQYF,TGTGCCAGCAGCACCTACGAGCAGTACTTC
.,.,TRBJ1-4,TRBV2,13,CASSSQGNEKLFF,TGTGCCAGCAGCTCTCAGGGGAATGAAAAACTGTTTTTT